The T cell receptor beta chain under discussion was sequenced for a study of T cell changes during pregnancy in multiple sclerosis. The method was immunoSEQ multiplex PCR; TCRdb's version includes in-frame clones alone and lacks a portion of them. The sample has 65,000 to 75,000 clones, about 90% seen once. V was shortened by 1 base and J by 2 bases, with 17 bases between the two germline ends. There are 17 residues in the CDR3. Germline V gives CDR1 SGHTA, CDR2 FQGNSA. Sequences were derived from peripheral blood, sampled in the third trimester of pregnancy. The sequence was collected from a female donor in good health, enrolled as a control in a pregnancy study. V and J are TRBV7-2 and TRBJ1-2; D possibly corresponds to TRBD1 (5 bases). This CDR3 is CASSLDPTGGFNYGYTF. The CDR3 DNA is TGTGCCAGCAGCTTAGACCCAACTGGGGGGTTCAACTATGGCTACACCTTC.